Below are 8 T cell receptor beta chains sequenced from a single sample in a study of blood T cell repertoires in COVID-19 (TCRdb year 2020). The method was the immunoSEQ multiplex PCR assay. As stored in TCRdb, this immuneACCESS dataset retains in-frame rearrangements with V and J assigned. A fraction of the clones does not appear; measured against another copy, unresolved V genes explain less than half of the discrepancy, and the remainder lacks a known reason. A total of about 320,000 clones appear in this sample, around 84% of them only once. The ten largest clones capture under 2% of the sample. Sequences were obtained from PBMCs or T cells enriched from blood (not recorded which). These receptors originate from a woman in her 30s who had been exposed to COVID-19.

This chain connects TRBV7-2 to TRBJ2-7, with 7 bases matching TRBD2. The CDR3 is 15 residues long. The V and J ends lost 4 bases and 6 bases, in that order; junction bases with no gene match: 12. In germline, CDR1 is SGHTA, CDR2 FQGNSA. The CDR3 loop is CASSSPTSRRAEQYF. In DNA form, the CDR3 reads TGTGCCAGCAGCTCACCGACTAGCAGGAGGGCCGAGCAGTACTTC.

The chain links TRBV30 to TRBJ2-7; TRBD1 matches at 7 bases. The CDR3 contains 12 residues. The trim removed 7 bases at V and 4 bases at J, leaving 7 bases unmatched. Looked up from germline, CDR1 is GTSNPN and CDR2 is SVGIG (reference sequence). The CDR3 region is CASQQGLYEQYF. The CDR3 nucleotides are TGTGCCTCGCAACAGGGGTTGTACGAGCAGTACTTC.

V usage is TRBV18 and J usage is TRBJ1-6; no firm D call. Between the trimmed V and J ends, which lost 4 bases and 9 bases, there was a span of 13 bases. The CDR3 runs to 14 residues. Germline V CDR1 and CDR2: KGHSH, LQKENI. The CDR3 loop is CASSLEALSSPLHF. For the CDR3, the DNA is TGTGCCAGCTCACTTGAAGCCCTTTCTTCACCCCTCCACTTT. The whole variable domain, filled in from reference TRBV18 and TRBJ1-6, reads NAGVMQNPRHLVRRRGQEARLRCSPMKGHSHVYWYRQLPEEGLKFMVYLQKENIIDESGMPKERFSAEFPKEGPSILRIQQVVRGDSAAYFCASSLEALSSPLHFGNGTRLTVT.

This chain links TRBV19 with TRBJ2-1; 13 nucleotides align to TRBD2. The J segment lost 12 bases and the V segment lost 4 bases, leaving 6 bases of the junction unmatched. Germline-derived CDR1 and CDR2 are LNHDA and SQIVND (reference sequence). The CDR3 is made up of 14 amino acids. DNA of the CDR3: TGTGCCAGTAGTACACAGGGACTAGCGGGATTGCAGTTCTTC. Translated: CASSTQGLAGLQFF.

This chain uses TRBV2 with TRBJ2-1; 12 bases line up with TRBD2. V was pared by 6 bases and J by 10 bases, with 7 bases of the junction left unmatched. The CDR3 runs 14 residues. Per the germline V gene, CDR1 is SNHLY and CDR2 is FYNNEI. In DNA form, the CDR3 reads TGTGCCAGCAGCCGACTAGCGGGGGTGGGGGAGCAGTTCTTC. As protein: CASSRLAGVGEQFF.

This sequence joins TRBV27 and TRBJ2-1; perhaps TRBD1 as D (6 bases). The V end lost 2 bases, the J end lost 3 bases, and 8 bases lay between the germline ends. Germline V gene data show CDR1 as MNHEY and CDR2 as SMNVEV (reference sequence). The CDR3 has 14 amino acids. The DNA of the CDR3 is TGTGCCAGCAGTTTAGGGGGCAACTACAATGAGCAGTTCTTC. Translated, it gives CASSLGGNYNEQFF.

This chain links TRBV27 with TRBJ2-1; TRBD2 matches at 8 bases. J lost 7 bases, V lost 5 bases, and 10 bases had no gene match. The CDR3 extends over 15 amino acids. Germline CDR1 is MNHEY and CDR2 is SMNVEV (reference sequence). The CDR3 sequence: CASSPPGGRRNEQFF. The CDR3 DNA reads as TGTGCCAGCAGTCCCCCCGGCGGGAGGCGGAATGAGCAGTTCTTC.

The chain is built from TRBV15 and TRBJ2-5; D is perhaps TRBD1 (6 bases). V shed 0 bases and J shed 5 bases, with 16 bases lying between them. This CDR3 is 16 amino acids long. CDR1 is LNHNV, CDR2 YYDKDF, per germline (reference sequence). As DNA, the CDR3 is TGTGCCACCAGCAGAGATTTGGGGGCGACCTCGGAGACCCAGTACTTC. This sequence encodes CATSRDLGATSETQYF.